Sequencing of this T cell receptor (beta chain) was carried out in a study of T cell changes during pregnancy in multiple sclerosis. The CDR3 spans 16 residues. The germline gives CDR1 SEHNR, CDR2 FQNEAQ (reference sequence). V lost 5 bases, J lost 4 bases, and 6 bases stayed unmatched. The data were produced by immunoSEQ multiplex PCR, yet TCRdb's version contains in-frame clones alone and is incomplete. The top ten hold 0.41% of the sample, which has tens of thousands of clones, approximately 94% seen once. The TCR was taken from a female donor with multiple sclerosis, enrolled in a pregnancy study. The starting material was CD4+ T cells from peripheral blood mononuclear cells, obtained in the second trimester of pregnancy. The gene calls are TRBV7-9 and TRBJ2-5; 14 nucleotides match TRBD2. The CDR3 loop is CASSIGTSGSVETQYF. DNA for the CDR3: TGTGCCAGCAGCATAGGGACTAGCGGGAGTGTAGAGACCCAGTACTTC.